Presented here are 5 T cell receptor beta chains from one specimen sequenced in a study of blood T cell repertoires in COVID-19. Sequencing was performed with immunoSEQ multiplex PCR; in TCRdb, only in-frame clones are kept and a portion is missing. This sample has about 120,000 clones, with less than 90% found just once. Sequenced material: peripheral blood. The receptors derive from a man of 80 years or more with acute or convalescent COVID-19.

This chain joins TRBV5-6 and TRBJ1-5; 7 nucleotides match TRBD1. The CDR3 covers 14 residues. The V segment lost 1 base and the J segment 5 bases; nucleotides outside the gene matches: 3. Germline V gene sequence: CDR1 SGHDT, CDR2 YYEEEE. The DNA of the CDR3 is TGTGCCAGCAGCTTGCGGGACAGTTATCAGCCCCAGCATTTT. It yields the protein CASSLRDSYQPQHF. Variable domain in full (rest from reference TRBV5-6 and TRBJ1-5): DAGVTQSPTHLIKTRGQQVTLRCSPKSGHDTVSWYQQALGQGPQFIFQYYEEEERQRGNFPDRFSGHQFPNYSSELNVNALLLGDSALYLCASSLRDSYQPQHFGDGTRLSIL.

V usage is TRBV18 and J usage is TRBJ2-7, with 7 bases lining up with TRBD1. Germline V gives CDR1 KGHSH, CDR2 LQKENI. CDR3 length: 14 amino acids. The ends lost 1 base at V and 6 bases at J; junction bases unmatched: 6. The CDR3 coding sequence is TGTGCCAGCTCACCACAAGGGGGCGCGTCCGAGCAGTACTTC. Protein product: CASSPQGGASEQYF. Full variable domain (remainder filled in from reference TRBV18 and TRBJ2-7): NAGVMQNPRHLVRRRGQEARLRCSPMKGHSHVYWYRQLPEEGLKFMVYLQKENIIDESGMPKERFSAEFPKEGPSILRIQQVVRGDSAAYFCASSPQGGASEQYFGPGTRLTVT.

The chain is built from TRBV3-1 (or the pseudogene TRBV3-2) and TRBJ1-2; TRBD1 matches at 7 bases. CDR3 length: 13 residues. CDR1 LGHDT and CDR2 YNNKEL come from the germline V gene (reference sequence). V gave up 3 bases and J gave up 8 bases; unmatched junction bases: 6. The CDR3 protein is CASSQDRSGGYTF. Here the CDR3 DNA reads TGTGCCAGCAGCCAGGACAGGTCGGGGGGCTACACCTTC.

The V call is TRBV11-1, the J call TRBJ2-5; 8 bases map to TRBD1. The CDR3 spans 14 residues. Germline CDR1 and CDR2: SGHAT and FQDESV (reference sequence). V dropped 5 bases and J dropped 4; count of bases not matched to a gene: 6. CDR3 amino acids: CASSPTDRAETQYF. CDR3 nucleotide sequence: TGTGCCAGCAGCCCAACGGACAGGGCAGAGACCCAGTACTTC.

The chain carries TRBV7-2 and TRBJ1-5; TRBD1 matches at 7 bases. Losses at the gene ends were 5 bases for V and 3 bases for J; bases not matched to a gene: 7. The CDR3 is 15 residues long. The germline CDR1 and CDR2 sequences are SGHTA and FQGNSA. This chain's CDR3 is CASSPQGGSNQPQHF. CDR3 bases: TGTGCCAGCAGCCCCCAAGGGGGCTCCAATCAGCCCCAGCATTTT.